A selection of T cell receptor beta chains follows, all from one sample in a study of pediatric ulcerative colitis. This table comes from immunoSEQ multiplex PCR, and its TCRdb copy is limited to in-frame clones, with some not included. Among 15,000 to 20,000 clones listed, 70% to 80% were seen once. Sequenced material: gut tissue. The receptors derive from a boy between 5 and 17 years old with moderate ulcerative colitis. The CDR3 runs from the conserved cysteine through the conserved F or W. Expanded clones get a size class; other rows say once, few or many, or leave the size out.

V,size,length,CDR3
TRBV4-2,few,15,CASSQEWQGPYEQYF
TRBV11-2,once,17,CASSLVSPRGKHNEQFF
TRBV5-4,few,16,CASSSLLRDTGNTIYF
TRBV9,once,18,CASSLGGSWDNKNNEQFF
TRBV5-1,-,14,CASSLGGGKQPQHF
TRBV29-1,-,14,CSVALTGYNEKLFF
TRBV5-8,few,15,CASSFLVGHQETQYF
TRBV9,-,15,CASSLTGIAKNIQYF
TRBV16,-,15,CASSQSETGAGGYTF
TRBV5-1,once,16,CASSLGQVSYNSPLHF
TRBV4-2,-,16,CASNKMGLTMSGGYTF
TRBV11-3,once,14,CASSLEGVGYEQYF
TRBV11-2,-,13,CASRAGSSYEQYF
TRBV15,-,17,CATSRDFGGSDTGELFF
TRBV5-6,-,16,CASSFLGSEGNQPQHF
TRBV5-5,-,15,CASSPTGALIYGYTF
TRBV5-1,-,14,CASSQGPGTYEQYF
TRBV7-8,-,16,CASSLVSRGYGNTIYF
TRBV7-2,-,15,CASSLGGTINTEAFF
TRBV15,few,18,CATSGLQGTSSYTDTQYF
TRBV4-2,-,18,CASSQVKGLAGVTGELFF
TRBV5-1,-,15,CASSLLQDMNTEAFF